Presented here are 10 T cell receptor beta chains from one specimen sequenced in a study of blood T cell repertoires in COVID-19. The assay was immunoSEQ multiplex PCR, and TCRdb's table has in-frame clones only and misses some. This sample has 140,000 to 150,000 clones, with about four fifths found just once. Material for sequencing was peripheral blood. The source is a human donor with acute or convalescent COVID-19. The donor label of this sample is uncertain.

V gene TRBV19 combines with J gene TRBJ1-6; TRBD1 might be the D (6 bases). The CDR3 has 13 amino acids. V shed 7 bases and J shed 8 bases, with 12 bases lying between them. Germline V CDR1 and CDR2: LNHDA, SQIVND (reference sequence). DNA for the CDR3: TGTGCCAGTAATCCGGACAGCCATTCACCCCTCCACTTT. It codes for CASNPDSHSPLHF. Full variable domain (remainder filled in from reference TRBV19 and TRBJ1-6): DGGITQSPKYLFRKEGQNVTLSCEQNLNHDAMYWYRQDPGQGLRLIYYSQIVNDFQKGDIAEGYSVSREKKESFPLTVTSAQKNPTAFYLCASNPDSHSPLHFGNGTRLTVT.

The chain carries TRBV6-5 and TRBJ1-1, with unresolved D. V shed 0 bases and J shed 5 bases, with 7 bases lying between them. CDR3 length equals 13 residues. Germline V gives CDR1 MNHEY, CDR2 SVGAGI. This chain's CDR3 is CASSYSTGTEAFF. The CDR3 DNA follows: TGTGCCAGCAGTTACTCGACTGGGACTGAAGCTTTCTTT.

The chain employs TRBV3-1 (or the pseudogene TRBV3-2) and TRBJ1-1, with D perhaps matching TRBD1 (6 bases). Germline CDR1 is LGHDT and CDR2 is YNNKEL (reference sequence). The CDR3 is 16 amino acids. The V gene lost 1 base and the J gene lost 5 bases, with 17 bases spanning the gap. The CDR3 reads CASSQGQTGRGTEAFF. In nucleotides, the CDR3 is TGTGCCAGCAGCCAAGGCCAGACAGGAAGAGGGACTGAAGCTTTCTTT.

This chain uses TRBV2 with TRBJ2-7; D remains unclear. V lost 3 bases, J lost 6 bases, and 9 bases lay in between. This CDR3 is 12 amino acids long. CDR1 and CDR2 (germline): SNHLY, FYNNEI. The CDR3 loop reads CASSERLGEQYF. CDR3 nucleotides: TGTGCCAGCAGTGAGCGGCTGGGCGAGCAGTACTTC.

The chain combines TRBV19 with TRBJ1-4, with 10 bases identical to TRBD1. J lost 11 bases, V lost 7 bases, and 10 bases had no gene match. Per germline, CDR1 LNHDA and CDR2 SQIVND (reference sequence). This CDR3 region has 14 residues. The CDR3 coding sequence is TGTGCCAGTACCGTGGACAGGGGGTCGCGGAAACTGTTTTTT. Amino acids: CASTVDRGSRKLFF.

V usage is TRBV6-5 and J usage is TRBJ1-5; maybe TRBD1 (6 bases). The CDR3 length is 15 residues. Germline V gene data show CDR1 as MNHEY and CDR2 as SVGAGI. Trimming stripped 2 bases from V and 7 bases from J, with 15 bases between. The CDR3 bases are TGTGCCAGCAGTTACCGAACAGGGACGGGGCAGCCCCAGCATTTT. Translating gives CASSYRTGTGQPQHF.

The chain combines TRBV11-3 with TRBJ2-3; the D is unclear. Germline values: CDR1 SGHNT, CDR2 YENEEA. Deletions cut 0 bases from V and 6 bases from J, with 10 bases between. This CDR3 spans 14 amino acids. The CDR3 DNA reads as TGTGCCAGCAGCTTAGATCCCCCCCCTGATACGCAGTATTTT. Its protein is CASSLDPPPDTQYF.

The chain links TRBV30 to TRBJ1-2; 9 bases align to TRBD1. CDR3 length equals 15 residues. J was trimmed by 8 bases and V by 2 bases; bases with no gene match: 12. Germline loops: CDR1 GTSNPN, CDR2 SVGIG (reference sequence). In nucleotides, the CDR3 is TGTGCCTGGAGTAGGAACCATGGGACAGGGCGGGGCTACACCTTC. Translated, it gives CAWSRNHGTGRGYTF.

The chain links TRBV2 to TRBJ1-6, with D maybe TRBD1 (5 bases). Germline V CDR1 and CDR2: SNHLY, FYNNEI. The CDR3 covers 15 residues. Deletions cut 5 bases from V and 3 bases from J, with 11 bases between. DNA for the CDR3: TGTGCCAGCAGTAGGGGAGGGGTCTATAATTCACCCCTCCACTTT. This encodes CASSRGGVYNSPLHF.

This chain joins TRBV5-6 and TRBJ1-2, with a weak D call TRBD1 (6 bases). Trimming shortened V by 2 bases and J by 1 base, and 12 bases separated the two germline ends. The germline gives CDR1 SGHDT, CDR2 YYEEEE. CDR3 length: 15 amino acids. CDR3 sequence: CASSLVTGFNYGYTF. The CDR3 DNA is TGTGCCAGCAGCTTAGTGACAGGCTTTAACTATGGCTACACCTTC. Combining the CDR3 with reference TRBV5-6 and TRBJ1-2 gives the whole variable domain DAGVTQSPTHLIKTRGQQVTLRCSPKSGHDTVSWYQQALGQGPQFIFQYYEEEERQRGNFPDRFSGHQFPNYSSELNVNALLLGDSALYLCASSLVTGFNYGYTFGSGTRLTVV.